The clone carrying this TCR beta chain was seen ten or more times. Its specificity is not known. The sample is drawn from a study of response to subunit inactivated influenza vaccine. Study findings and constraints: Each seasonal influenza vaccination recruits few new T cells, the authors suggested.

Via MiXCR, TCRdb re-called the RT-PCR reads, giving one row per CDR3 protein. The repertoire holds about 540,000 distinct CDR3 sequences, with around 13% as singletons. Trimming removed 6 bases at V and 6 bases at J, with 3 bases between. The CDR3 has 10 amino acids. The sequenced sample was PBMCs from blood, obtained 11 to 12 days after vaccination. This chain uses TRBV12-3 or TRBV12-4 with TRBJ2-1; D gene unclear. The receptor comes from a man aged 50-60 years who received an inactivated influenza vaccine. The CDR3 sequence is CASRGNEQFF. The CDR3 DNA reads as TGTGCCAGCAGGGGCAATGAGCAGTTCTTC.